This T cell receptor beta chain was identified during a study of cytomegalovirus exposure and HLA in healthy donors. Study results and caveats: For most TCR sequences rarity was the rule, although some public TCRs occurred in many donors. 150 to 200 TCR beta chains were listed as cytomegalovirus-associated. Cytomegalovirus status was reportedly diagnosed by the classifier with high sensitivity and specificity.

A word on this clone: What it recognizes is unknown.

Only in-frame clones appear in the TCRdb table, and some are missing; sequencing was by immunoSEQ multiplex PCR. The sample consists of 160,000 or so clones, around 87% of them appearing once. The germline gives CDR1 SGHTS, CDR2 YDEGEE. This CDR3 is built from 14 residues. Trimming cost V 0 bases and J 7 bases, with 13 bases left between them. The V gene is TRBV5-8, the J gene TRBJ1-2; D perhaps matches TRBD1 (5 bases). The source is a woman between 25 and 40 years old in good health and CMV-seronegative. Sequenced material: PBMCs. CDR3 protein: CASSLAGPIPGYTF. The CDR3 DNA sequence: TGTGCCAGCAGCTTGGCAGGGCCGATTCCTGGCTACACCTTC.